The 16 T cell receptor beta chains listed next were all sequenced from one sample in a study of blood T cell repertoires in COVID-19. Clones were sequenced by immunoSEQ multiplex PCR, and TCRdb holds only the in-frame ones, with some missing. This repertoire shows some 250,000 clones, around 87% found once; its top ten account for under 9%. Sequencing used peripheral blood. The receptors here all came from a woman aged 70 to 79 with active or convalescent COVID-19.

The V call is TRBV3-1 (or the pseudogene TRBV3-2), the J call TRBJ1-2, with 8 positions matching TRBD1. V lost 2 bases, J lost 4 bases, and 6 bases stayed unmatched. CDR1 is LGHDT and CDR2 is YNNKEL in the germline V gene (reference sequence). The CDR3 has 15 amino acids. CDR3 sequence: CASSQQGAGGYGYTF. Written as DNA, the CDR3 is TGTGCCAGCAGCCAACAGGGGGCTGGGGGCTATGGCTACACCTTC.

V usage is TRBV5-1 and J usage is TRBJ1-4, with 8 bases identical to TRBD1. The germline V gene encodes CDR1 SGHRS and CDR2 YFSETQ. V lost 4 bases to trimming and J lost 3 bases; unmatched junction nucleotides: 2. This CDR3 region has 14 residues. The CDR3 DNA sequence: TGCGCCAGCAGCCAGGGGGCCGCTAATGAAAAACTGTTTTTT. Its translation: CASSQGAANEKLFF.

This chain uses TRBV7-9 with TRBJ1-4; tentatively, D is TRBD1 (6 bases). Germline CDR1 SEHNR, CDR2 FQNEAQ (reference sequence). CDR3 size: 18 residues. Trimming stripped 5 bases from V and 5 bases from J, with 24 bases between. The CDR3 coding sequence is TGTGCCAGCAGCCTCTATCAGGGCGGATGGACAGAGAATGAAAAACTGTTTTTT. This gives the protein CASSLYQGGWTENEKLFF.

The genes are TRBV18 and TRBJ2-1; TRBD2 is a possible D gene (7 bases). The CDR3 extends over 16 amino acids. Germline loops: CDR1 KGHSH, CDR2 LQKENI. V lost 2 bases, J lost 0 bases, and 11 bases lay in between. The DNA of the CDR3 is TGTGCCAGCTCACCAGAGGGGGGGATCTCCTACAATGAGCAGTTCTTC. It specifies CASSPEGGISYNEQFF.

The chain links TRBV11-3 to TRBJ2-2; 8 bases are shared with TRBD1. The germline V gene has CDR1 SGHNT and CDR2 YENEEA. The CDR3 is made up of 16 amino acids. V gave up 1 base and J gave up 2 bases; unmatched junction bases: 3. DNA of the CDR3: TGTGCCAGCAGCTTAGGAGGACAGGGAAACACCGGGGAGCTGTTTTTT. This sequence encodes CASSLGGQGNTGELFF.

Regarding this clone: Other nucleotide sequences in the sample specify the same CDR3. The rearrangement uses TRBV18 and TRBJ1-2; D is perhaps TRBD1 (5 bases). Germline-derived CDR1 and CDR2 are KGHSH and LQKENI. V was clipped by 6 bases and J by 3 bases, with 11 bases between them. CDR3 length equals 13 residues. CDR3 protein: CASSPTGDYGYTF. The CDR3 DNA reads TGTGCCAGCTCGCCTACAGGAGACTATGGCTACACCTTC.

Concerning this clone: A read error may account for a junction end that differs from germline. The rearrangement uses TRBV6-6 and TRBJ1-5; D is uncertain. This CDR3 has 11 residues. Looked up from germline, CDR1 is MNHNY and CDR2 is SVGAGI (reference sequence). This CDR3 is CASMGNQPQHF. In DNA form, the CDR3 reads TGTGCCAGCATGGGCAACCAGCCCCAGCATTTT.

The gene calls are TRBV5-6 and TRBJ1-2; no clear D. The CDR3 covers 12 residues. CDR1 is SGHDT, CDR2 YYEEEE, per germline. The V end lost 5 bases, the J end lost 7 bases, and 12 bases lay between the germline ends. The CDR3 sequence: CASRGNRFGYTF. The DNA for the CDR3 is TGTGCCAGCAGGGGCAACCGTTTTGGCTACACCTTC. Combining the CDR3 with reference TRBV5-6 and TRBJ1-2 gives the whole variable domain DAGVTQSPTHLIKTRGQQVTLRCSPKSGHDTVSWYQQALGQGPQFIFQYYEEEERQRGNFPDRFSGHQFPNYSSELNVNALLLGDSALYLCASRGNRFGYTFGSGTRLTVV.

The chain couples TRBV5-4 to TRBJ2-1; 9 nucleotides agree with TRBD2. V dropped 3 bases and J dropped 2; count of bases not matched to a gene: 3. The CDR3 is made up of 15 amino acids. The germline V gene has CDR1 SGHNT and CDR2 YYREEE (reference sequence). CDR3 sequence reads: CASSWAGGPYNEQFF. The CDR3 bases are TGTGCCAGCAGCTGGGCGGGGGGGCCCTACAATGAGCAGTTCTTC. Full variable domain (remainder filled in from reference TRBV5-4 and TRBJ2-1): ETGVTQSPTHLIKTRGQQVTLRCSSQSGHNTVSWYQQALGQGPQFIFQYYREEENGRGNFPPRFSGLQFPNYSSELNVNALELDDSALYLCASSWAGGPYNEQFFGPGTRLTVL.

This clone was picked up one time. This sequence joins TRBV18 and TRBJ2-7, with a possible D match to TRBD1 (6 bases). The CDR3 covers 14 residues. CDR1 is KGHSH, CDR2 LQKENI, per germline. V dropped 8 bases and J dropped 1 base, with 15 bases sitting between them. In nucleotides, the CDR3 is TGTGCCAGCACCCCGGGCGGACAGTCCTACGAGCAGTACTTC. Translating gives CASTPGGQSYEQYF.

V usage is TRBV4-1 and J usage is TRBJ2-7, with a weak D call TRBD1 (6 bases). Germline CDR1 is MGHRA and CDR2 is YSYEKL. V lost 4 bases to trimming and J lost 2 bases, with 12 bases between them. The CDR3 contains 14 residues. The CDR3 DNA reads as TGCGCCAGCAGCCCCCGGACAGAACCCTACGAGCAGTACTTC. Its protein product is CASSPRTEPYEQYF.

This clone was counted between two and nine times. The gene calls are TRBV12-5 and TRBJ1-2; perhaps TRBD1 as D (5 bases). Deletions cut 1 base from V and 7 bases from J, with 13 bases between. CDR3 length equals 14 residues. Looked up from germline, CDR1 is LGHNT and CDR2 is FRNRAP. The CDR3 protein is CASGLEGQGGGYTF. As DNA, the CDR3 is TGTGCTAGTGGTTTGGAGGGCCAGGGAGGTGGCTACACCTTC. Together with reference TRBV12-5 and TRBJ1-2, the CDR3 gives the full variable domain: DARVTQTPRHKVTEMGQEVTMRCQPILGHNTVFWYRQTMMQGLELLAYFRNRAPLDDSGMPKDRFSAEMPDATLATLKIQPSEPRDSAVYFCASGLEGQGGGYTFGSGTRLTVV.

The J gene is TRBJ2-7, the V gene TRBV2; weak D call: TRBD1 (7 bases). The CDR3 is 16 amino acids. Trimming removed 5 bases at V and 4 bases at J, with 21 bases between. The germline V gene encodes CDR1 SNHLY and CDR2 FYNNEI. CDR3: CASSPVAGQKPYEQYF. The CDR3 nucleotides read TGTGCCAGCAGTCCGGTGGCGGGACAGAAACCATACGAGCAGTACTTC.

The rearrangement uses TRBV5-6 and TRBJ2-5, with D hard to call. Trimming took 5 bases from V and 4 from J, leaving 6 bases between them. This CDR3 contains 11 residues. Germline V gene data show CDR1 as SGHDT and CDR2 as YYEEEE. This CDR3 reads CASSTTETQYF. The DNA for the CDR3 is TGTGCCAGCAGTACTACAGAGACCCAGTACTTC.

There are a few counts of this clone. V is TRBV28 and J is TRBJ2-1, with TRBD2 identical over 8 bases. CDR3 length equals 15 residues. The V gene end was trimmed by 4 bases and the J gene end by 4 bases; junction bases not matched to a gene: 6. The germline V gene encodes CDR1 MDHEN and CDR2 SYDVKM. The CDR3, as DNA: TGTGCCAGCAGTTCCCTCGGGGGGGGATACAATGAGCAGTTCTTC. It codes for CASSSLGGGYNEQFF.

This clone was detected a few times. The chain employs TRBV5-6 and TRBJ1-1; 7 bases fit TRBD1. The CDR3 sequence is 15 residues long. The J segment lost 1 base and the V segment lost 7 bases, leaving 10 bases of the junction unmatched. The V gene's germline CDR1 is SGHDT and CDR2 YYEEEE. This chain's CDR3 is CASAERGLGNTEAFF. CDR3 sequence (DNA): TGTGCCAGCGCGGAGAGGGGGCTGGGGAACACTGAAGCTTTCTTT.